A selection of T cell receptor beta chains follows, all from one sample in a study of blood T cell repertoires in COVID-19. Clones were read by immunoSEQ multiplex PCR, and TCRdb kept only the in-frame ones, dropping some. The table lists about 140,000 clones, roughly three quarters of them singletons. Sequenced input: peripheral blood. These receptors originate from a woman aged 60-70 years with acute or convalescent COVID-19. CDR3s include the opening cysteine and the closing phenylalanine or tryptophan. Each record gives: clone size, D gene, J gene, V gene, CDR3 DNA, CDR3 protein. The D gene is left open where the match is weak. Not every row has a clone size; where given, it reads once, few, many or a size class.

clone_size: -; d_call: -; j_call: TRBJ1-6; v_call: TRBV6-4; cdr3_nt: TGTGCCAGCAGCCACGGGCCGGCGGGATCACCCCTCCACTTT; cdr3_aa: CASSHGPAGSPLHF
clone_size: few; d_call: -; j_call: TRBJ2-4; v_call: TRBV10-2; cdr3_nt: TGCGCCAGCATGGAGGGGAACATTCAGTACTTC; cdr3_aa: CASMEGNIQYF
clone_size: few; d_call: TRBD2; j_call: TRBJ2-1; v_call: TRBV28; cdr3_nt: TGTGCCAGCAGTTTAGCCGGGACTAGACCCTCCTACAATGAGCAGTTCTTC; cdr3_aa: CASSLAGTRPSYNEQFF
clone_size: -; d_call: -; j_call: TRBJ2-1; v_call: TRBV20-1; cdr3_nt: TGCAGTGCGACGGGGACACCTGAGCAGTTCTTC; cdr3_aa: CSATGTPEQFF
clone_size: once; d_call: TRBD2; j_call: TRBJ2-1; v_call: TRBV6-5; cdr3_nt: TGTGCCAGCAGCAGCCTAGAGCGGGAATACAATGAGCAGTTCTTC; cdr3_aa: CASSSLEREYNEQFF
clone_size: -; d_call: TRBD1; j_call: TRBJ1-2; v_call: TRBV4-1; cdr3_nt: TGCGCCAGCAGCTCCCGGACAGGGGAAGCTAACTATGGCTACACCTTC; cdr3_aa: CASSSRTGEANYGYTF
clone_size: -; d_call: -; j_call: TRBJ1-3; v_call: TRBV19; cdr3_nt: TGTGCCAGTTCCCACGGGATTGGAAACACCATATATTTT; cdr3_aa: CASSHGIGNTIYF
clone_size: few; d_call: -; j_call: TRBJ1-3; v_call: TRBV25-1; cdr3_nt: TGTGCCAGCAGTGAATTACAGGGAACTGGAAACACCATATATTTT; cdr3_aa: CASSELQGTGNTIYF
clone_size: -; d_call: -; j_call: TRBJ1-5; v_call: TRBV7-9; cdr3_nt: TGTGCCGTACGGGGTCCCAATCAGCCCCAGCATTTT; cdr3_aa: CAVRGPNQPQHF
clone_size: -; d_call: TRBD1; j_call: TRBJ2-1; v_call: TRBV4-1; cdr3_nt: TGCGCCAGCAGCCAAGACAGGGGGAGTTACAATGAGCAGTTCTTC; cdr3_aa: CASSQDRGSYNEQFF
clone_size: many; d_call: -; j_call: TRBJ2-7; v_call: TRBV5-1; cdr3_nt: TGCGCCAGCAGCTTGGCAGGGGTTTACGAGCAGTACTTC; cdr3_aa: CASSLAGVYEQYF
clone_size: -; d_call: -; j_call: TRBJ2-7; v_call: TRBV10-2; cdr3_nt: TGCGCCAGCAGTCAATGGACTGACGAGCAGTACTTC; cdr3_aa: CASSQWTDEQYF
clone_size: few; d_call: TRBD1; j_call: TRBJ2-5; v_call: TRBV10-3; cdr3_nt: TGTGCCACCCGGACAGGGTCACTCGGGGCCCAGTACTTC; cdr3_aa: CATRTGSLGAQYF
clone_size: -; d_call: -; j_call: TRBJ1-2; v_call: TRBV7-3; cdr3_nt: TGTGCCAGCAGCCAGGGCAGCACCTATGGCTACACCTTC; cdr3_aa: CASSQGSTYGYTF
clone_size: -; d_call: TRBD1; j_call: TRBJ2-7; v_call: TRBV4-1; cdr3_nt: TGCGCCAGCAGCCTCGGACAGGGGATGGACGAGCAGTACTTC; cdr3_aa: CASSLGQGMDEQYF
clone_size: -; d_call: -; j_call: TRBJ2-1; v_call: TRBV7-9; cdr3_nt: TGTGCCAGCAGCTTAGCGGCGGGCCAGACCTACAATGAGCAGTTCTTC; cdr3_aa: CASSLAAGQTYNEQFF
clone_size: -; d_call: -; j_call: TRBJ2-7; v_call: TRBV28; cdr3_nt: TGTGCCAGCATAATGGCGCCCGGGGGTCCCTCCTACGAGCAGTACTTC; cdr3_aa: CASIMAPGGPSYEQYF
clone_size: -; d_call: -; j_call: TRBJ1-2; v_call: TRBV28; cdr3_nt: TGTGCCAGCAGTTTGGTTGCGGGCGTTTACTATGGCTACACCTTC; cdr3_aa: CASSLVAGVYYGYTF
clone_size: -; d_call: -; j_call: TRBJ2-3; v_call: TRBV30; cdr3_nt: TGTGCCTGGAGTGTATCGCGAGCTACAGATACGCAGTATTTT; cdr3_aa: CAWSVSRATDTQYF
clone_size: -; d_call: -; j_call: TRBJ2-7; v_call: TRBV12-3/TRBV12-4; cdr3_nt: TGTGCCAGCAGTACGGGACTCACGGGGGAGCAGTACTTC; cdr3_aa: CASSTGLTGEQYF
clone_size: once; d_call: -; j_call: TRBJ2-7; v_call: TRBV29-1; cdr3_nt: TGCAGCGTTTTGATTTCAGGGCCCGCCTACGAGCAGTACTTC; cdr3_aa: CSVLISGPAYEQYF
clone_size: -; d_call: -; j_call: TRBJ2-7; v_call: TRBV28; cdr3_nt: TGTGCCAGCAGTTTAGCCCCAACGAGGGAGCAGTACTTC; cdr3_aa: CASSLAPTREQYF
clone_size: -; d_call: TRBD2; j_call: TRBJ2-3; v_call: TRBV10-2; cdr3_nt: TGCGCCAGCATCAAGGGACTAGCGGGAGCCGGGAGGGATACGCAGTATTTT; cdr3_aa: CASIKGLAGAGRDTQYF
clone_size: few; d_call: TRBD1; j_call: TRBJ1-3; v_call: TRBV11-2; cdr3_nt: TGTGCCAGCAGCTTCGGGACAGGGAACTCTGGAAACACCATATATTTT; cdr3_aa: CASSFGTGNSGNTIYF
clone_size: -; d_call: -; j_call: TRBJ2-4; v_call: TRBV30; cdr3_nt: TGTGCCTGGAGTGTAATGAGATTAGCCAAAAACATTCAGTACTTC; cdr3_aa: CAWSVMRLAKNIQYF
clone_size: -; d_call: TRBD2; j_call: TRBJ2-7; v_call: TRBV2; cdr3_nt: TGTGCCAGCAGGGCCCAAGCGGGAGGGCCTTACGAGCAGTACTTC; cdr3_aa: CASRAQAGGPYEQYF
clone_size: few; d_call: TRBD1; j_call: TRBJ1-2; v_call: TRBV5-5; cdr3_nt: TGTGCCAGCAGCCCGACGGGACAGGGTTTTTATGGCTACACCTTC; cdr3_aa: CASSPTGQGFYGYTF
clone_size: -; d_call: TRBD2; j_call: TRBJ2-7; v_call: TRBV29-1; cdr3_nt: TGCAGCGTTGGTAGCGGGGTGGCCTACGAGCAGTACTTC; cdr3_aa: CSVGSGVAYEQYF
clone_size: -; d_call: TRBD1; j_call: TRBJ1-1; v_call: TRBV28; cdr3_nt: TGTGCCAGCAGTTCGTCCGGGACAGACGCTTTCTTT; cdr3_aa: CASSSSGTDAFF
clone_size: -; d_call: -; j_call: TRBJ1-3; v_call: TRBV29-1; cdr3_nt: TGCAGCGTTGGTGGGCAGCCTGGAAACACCATATATTTT; cdr3_aa: CSVGGQPGNTIYF
clone_size: -; d_call: -; j_call: TRBJ2-1; v_call: TRBV7-9; cdr3_nt: TGTGCCAGCAGCTTTTTAAGGGAGGATGAGCAGTTCTTC; cdr3_aa: CASSFLREDEQFF
clone_size: -; d_call: TRBD2; j_call: TRBJ2-3; v_call: TRBV9; cdr3_nt: TGTGCCAGCAGCGATAGCGGGAGGCAATACACAGATACGCAGTATTTT; cdr3_aa: CASSDSGRQYTDTQYF
clone_size: -; d_call: TRBD1; j_call: TRBJ1-2; v_call: TRBV5-8; cdr3_nt: TGTGCCAGCAGCTTCCCCGGGACAGTTGGCACGAGCGGCTACACCTTC; cdr3_aa: CASSFPGTVGTSGYTF
clone_size: once; d_call: TRBD2; j_call: TRBJ2-2; v_call: TRBV15; cdr3_nt: TGTGCCACCAGCAGAGATGTGGCGGGAGTATTGACCGGGGAGCTGTTTTTT; cdr3_aa: CATSRDVAGVLTGELFF
clone_size: once; d_call: TRBD1; j_call: TRBJ1-2; v_call: TRBV4-1; cdr3_nt: TGCGCCAGCAGCCTCTCTTCGGGACAGGGCCTGGTTGGCTACACCTTC; cdr3_aa: CASSLSSGQGLVGYTF
clone_size: -; d_call: -; j_call: TRBJ2-5; v_call: TRBV7-9; cdr3_nt: TGTGCCAGCAGCCTTCAAGAGACCCAGTACTTC; cdr3_aa: CASSLQETQYF
clone_size: -; d_call: -; j_call: TRBJ1-1; v_call: TRBV27; cdr3_nt: TGTGCCAGCACCAAGCAGCCAGGGTTCCCTGAAGCTTTCTTT; cdr3_aa: CASTKQPGFPEAFF
clone_size: -; d_call: TRBD1; j_call: TRBJ1-4; v_call: TRBV5-1; cdr3_nt: TGCGCCAGCAGCCACGACAGGGCAGGTGAAAAACTGTTTTTT; cdr3_aa: CASSHDRAGEKLFF
clone_size: -; d_call: -; j_call: TRBJ1-3; v_call: TRBV30; cdr3_nt: TGTGCCTGGAGTACAGCAGGGGCCAGGGCTGGAAACACCATATATTTT; cdr3_aa: CAWSTAGARAGNTIYF
clone_size: -; d_call: -; j_call: TRBJ2-1; v_call: TRBV20-1; cdr3_nt: TGCAGTGCTAGAGCGAGAGAGCAGTTCTTC; cdr3_aa: CSARAREQFF
clone_size: -; d_call: TRBD1; j_call: TRBJ1-4; v_call: TRBV30; cdr3_nt: TGTGCCTGGAGGGGGGACAGCCTTAATGAAAAACTGTTTTTT; cdr3_aa: CAWRGDSLNEKLFF
clone_size: -; d_call: -; j_call: TRBJ2-1; v_call: TRBV4-2; cdr3_nt: TGTGCCAGCAGCCAATCCGGTAGTGGCTCCTACAATGAGCAGTTCTTC; cdr3_aa: CASSQSGSGSYNEQFF
clone_size: -; d_call: -; j_call: TRBJ2-5; v_call: TRBV6-5; cdr3_nt: TGTGCCAGCAGTTTCGACAGTGCCCTCGAGACCCAGTACTTC; cdr3_aa: CASSFDSALETQYF
clone_size: -; d_call: TRBD1; j_call: TRBJ1-1; v_call: TRBV28; cdr3_nt: TGTGCCAGCAGTTTATGGAAGACAGGGGAGTACCACACTGAAGCTTTCTTT; cdr3_aa: CASSLWKTGEYHTEAFF
clone_size: few; d_call: -; j_call: TRBJ1-5; v_call: TRBV6-2/TRBV6-3; cdr3_nt: TGTGCCAGCAGTTACTCGAGAGGGCAGCTTTATAGCAATCAGCCCCAGCATTTT; cdr3_aa: CASSYSRGQLYSNQPQHF
clone_size: -; d_call: TRBD2; j_call: TRBJ2-7; v_call: TRBV5-4; cdr3_nt: TGTGCCAGCAGCCCAAGAAGCGGGAGAGGCTACGAGCAGTACTTC; cdr3_aa: CASSPRSGRGYEQYF
clone_size: -; d_call: -; j_call: TRBJ2-5; v_call: TRBV6-4; cdr3_nt: TGTGCCAGCAGTGACAAAGAGCATTGGGGGCCCCAATCTTTGGAGACCCAGTACTTC; cdr3_aa: CASSDKEHWGPQSLETQYF
clone_size: -; d_call: -; j_call: TRBJ2-7; v_call: TRBV27; cdr3_nt: TGTGCCAGCAGCTATAGCGGCTACGAGCAGTACTTC; cdr3_aa: CASSYSGYEQYF
clone_size: -; d_call: -; j_call: TRBJ1-1; v_call: TRBV21-1; cdr3_nt: TGTGCCAGCAGCAAAAAAGCGCCGAGAAGGGAAGCTTTCTTT; cdr3_aa: CASSKKAPRREAFF
clone_size: -; d_call: -; j_call: TRBJ2-2; v_call: TRBV7-9; cdr3_nt: TGTGCCAGCAGCTTAACGATTGGGAGTGAGCTGTTTTTT; cdr3_aa: CASSLTIGSELFF
clone_size: -; d_call: -; j_call: TRBJ2-1; v_call: TRBV27; cdr3_nt: TGTGCCAGCAGTCCCGTGGGGCCCCCGAATGAGCAGTTCTTC; cdr3_aa: CASSPVGPPNEQFF
clone_size: -; d_call: -; j_call: TRBJ2-7; v_call: TRBV29-1; cdr3_nt: TGCAGCGTTCTCGGGGGCCAGGGGGGTTGGGAGCAGTACTTC; cdr3_aa: CSVLGGQGGWEQYF
clone_size: -; d_call: -; j_call: TRBJ2-5; v_call: TRBV29-1; cdr3_nt: TGCAGCGTTCAACCAGGGGAGACCCAGTACTTC; cdr3_aa: CSVQPGETQYF